These T cell receptor beta chains were read from a single sample in a study of cytomegalovirus exposure and HLA in healthy donors. Sequenced by immunoSEQ multiplex PCR; TCRdb stores in-frame clones only, minus some. The sample consists of roughly 150,000 clones, about four fifths of them appearing once. Sample: PBMCs. These receptors were obtained from a man aged 30 to 39 in good health and CMV-seropositive. CDR3s include the opening cysteine and the closing phenylalanine or tryptophan. A D gene is named only where the DNA matches it firmly. Some rows have no size entry. The others give once, few or many, or a class for an expanded clone.

j_call | clone_size | d_call | v_call | cdr3_aa | cdr3_nt
TRBJ2-2 | NA | NA | TRBV2 | CASSSGTRNTGELFF | TGTGCCAGCAGTTCCGGGACTCGTAACACCGGGGAGCTGTTTTTT
TRBJ1-2 | NA | NA | TRBV2 | CASKPRNNYGYTF | TGTGCCAGCAAGCCGCGGAATAACTATGGCTACACCTTC
TRBJ1-5 | few | TRBD1 | TRBV6-5 | CASSYTGTGDQPQHF | TGTGCCAGCAGTTATACGGGGACAGGGGATCAGCCCCAGCATTTT
TRBJ1-3 | NA | NA | TRBV2 | CASFRGHSGNTIYF | TGTGCCAGCTTTCGAGGGCACTCTGGAAACACCATATATTTT
TRBJ2-2 | NA | TRBD1 | TRBV7-9 | CASSTRDRSTTNTGELFF | TGTGCCAGCAGCACTCGGGACAGGTCAACCACGAACACCGGGGAGCTGTTTTTT
TRBJ2-5 | NA | TRBD1 | TRBV25-1 | CASSPGQGTTERETQYF | TGTGCCAGCAGCCCGGGACAGGGGACAACGGAGAGGGAGACCCAGTACTTC
TRBJ2-7 | NA | TRBD2 | TRBV5-1 | CASTPGGTSGAYEQYF | TGCGCCAGCACCCCGGGGGGGACTAGCGGAGCCTACGAGCAGTACTTC
TRBJ1-5 | NA | NA | TRBV5-6 | CASSSGLTANQPQHF | TGTGCCAGCAGCTCGGGACTCACCGCCAATCAGCCCCAGCATTTT
TRBJ1-1 | once | NA | TRBV5-1 | CASREHAEAFF | TGCGCCAGCAGAGAACACGCTGAAGCTTTCTTT
TRBJ1-5 | NA | NA | TRBV27 | CASSSLPEGNQPQHF | TGTGCCAGCAGTTCGCTCCCGGAGGGTAATCAGCCCCAGCATTTT
TRBJ2-2 | NA | TRBD2 | TRBV19 | CAIGRREPLTGELFF | TGTGCCATAGGGCGGCGGGAGCCCCTCACCGGGGAGCTGTTTTTT
TRBJ2-1 | NA | TRBD2 | TRBV29-1 | CSAKGLAGGNDEQFF | TGCAGCGCCAAGGGACTAGCGGGAGGTAACGATGAGCAGTTCTTC
TRBJ1-6 | NA | TRBD1 | TRBV10-3 | CAISESTGVSYNSPLHF | TGTGCCATCAGTGAGTCAACAGGGGTTTCCTATAATTCACCCCTCCACTTT
TRBJ1-2 | NA | TRBD1 | TRBV5-6 | CASSLGRTGPLYGYTF | TGTGCCAGCAGCTTGGGTCGGACAGGGCCCCTCTATGGCTACACCTTC
TRBJ1-2 | few | NA | TRBV4-3 | CASSRGDFAYGYTF | TGCGCCAGCAGCCGCGGGGACTTCGCCTATGGCTACACCTTC
TRBJ2-7 | NA | NA | TRBV18 | CASSQDSYEQYF | TGTGCCAGCTCCCAGGACAGCTACGAGCAGTACTTC
TRBJ1-2 | NA | TRBD1 | TRBV4-1 | CASSQYFSGTGRFSRYGYTF | TGCGCCAGCAGCCAATATTTCTCCGGGACAGGCCGTTTTAGTAGGTATGGCTACACCTTC
TRBJ2-2 | NA | NA | TRBV13 | CASSSVTGELFF | TGTGCCAGCAGCTCCGTCACCGGGGAGCTGTTTTTT
TRBJ1-4 | NA | TRBD1 | TRBV5-1 | CASSSAGGSNEKLFF | TGCGCCAGCAGCTCAGCAGGGGGCTCCAATGAAAAACTGTTTTTT
TRBJ2-7 | NA | NA | TRBV11-2 | CASIPIRTEYEQYF | TGTGCCAGCATCCCCATCCGGACAGAATACGAGCAGTACTTC
TRBJ2-1 | once | TRBD2 | TRBV25-1 | CASSDWQRESNEQFF | TGTGCCAGCAGTGACTGGCAGCGGGAATCCAATGAGCAGTTCTTC
TRBJ2-7 | NA | NA | TRBV2 | CASSEASGGSYEQYF | TGTGCCAGCAGTGAAGCGAGCGGAGGGAGCTACGAGCAGTACTTC
TRBJ2-7 | NA | TRBD2 | TRBV10-3 | CATRVAGDSYEQYF | TGTGCCACTCGGGTAGCGGGGGACTCCTACGAGCAGTACTTC
TRBJ2-2 | few | TRBD2 | TRBV7-7 | CASSSSGTSVTGELFF | TGTGCTAGCAGCTCTTCCGGGACTAGCGTTACCGGGGAGCTGTTTTTT
TRBJ2-1 | NA | NA | TRBV7-9 | CASSLVAGWGNEQFF | TGTGCCAGCAGCTTAGTTGCGGGGTGGGGGAATGAGCAGTTCTTC
TRBJ1-1 | NA | NA | TRBV6-4 | CASSDTSRGTEAFF | TGTGCCAGCAGTGACACTTCGCGAGGGACTGAAGCTTTCTTT
TRBJ1-2 | few | NA | TRBV11-2 | CASSDGTPYGYTF | TGTGCCAGCAGCGATGGGACTCCCTATGGCTACACCTTC
TRBJ2-2 | NA | NA | TRBV5-1 | CASSLAIGVGTGELFF | TGCGCCAGCAGCTTGGCAATAGGGGTAGGAACCGGGGAGCTGTTTTTT
TRBJ2-2 | NA | TRBD2 | TRBV7-8 | CASSLRPAGGTGELFF | TGTGCCAGCAGCTTAAGGCCAGCGGGAGGAACCGGGGAGCTGTTTTTT
TRBJ2-7 | NA | TRBD2 | TRBV13 | CASSAGLAGSYEQYF | TGTGCCAGCAGCGCCGGACTAGCGGGGTCCTACGAGCAGTACTTC
TRBJ1-1 | NA | NA | TRBV7-8 | CASSLREVTEAFF | TGTGCCAGCAGCTTAAGGGAGGTCACTGAAGCTTTCTTT
TRBJ1-1 | NA | TRBD1 | TRBV25-1 | CASRQGAGEAFF | TGTGCCAGCCGACAGGGGGCGGGCGAAGCTTTCTTT
TRBJ2-3 | NA | TRBD2 | TRBV29-1 | CSVAAGVGAQYF | TGCAGCGTTGCCGCGGGGGTCGGGGCGCAGTATTTT
TRBJ2-1 | NA | TRBD2 | TRBV9 | CASSVVAGARNEQFF | TGTGCCAGCAGCGTAGTAGCGGGGGCCCGCAATGAGCAGTTCTTC
TRBJ2-1 | NA | TRBD1 | TRBV18 | CASSFGGTGGYNEQFF | TGTGCCAGCTCATTTGGCGGGACAGGGGGGTACAATGAGCAGTTCTTC
TRBJ2-5 | once | NA | TRBV5-1 | CASSSETIQETQYF | TGCGCCAGCAGCTCCGAGACAATACAAGAGACCCAGTACTTC
TRBJ1-1 | NA | TRBD1 | TRBV7-9 | CASSQRTGSEAFF | TGTGCCAGCAGCCAGAGGACAGGATCTGAAGCTTTCTTT
TRBJ1-4 | NA | NA | TRBV19 | CASSKDMLNEKLFF | TGTGCCAGTAGTAAGGACATGCTTAATGAAAAACTGTTTTTT
TRBJ2-1 | NA | TRBD1 | TRBV10-3 | CAIMYGQGDNEQFF | TGTGCCATCATGTATGGACAGGGGGACAATGAGCAGTTCTTC
TRBJ2-2 | NA | TRBD2 | TRBV15 | CATSRVPGASGNTGELFF | TGTGCCACCAGCAGAGTTCCCGGGGCTAGCGGAAACACCGGGGAGCTGTTTTTT
TRBJ2-5 | few | NA | TRBV30 | CAWRGVSGATQYF | TGTGCCTGGAGAGGAGTCAGTGGTGCGACCCAGTACTTC
TRBJ2-3 | NA | TRBD2 | TRBV7-3 | CASSTPGLSQYF | TGTGCCAGCAGCACCCCGGGACTATCGCAGTATTTT
TRBJ2-6 | NA | NA | TRBV7-6 | CASSLVGHSFGANVLTF | TGTGCCAGCAGCTTAGTGGGACACTCCTTCGGGGCCAACGTCCTGACTTTC
TRBJ1-1 | many | NA | TRBV7-8 | CASSLRVGQVNTEAFF | TGTGCCAGCAGCTTAAGAGTGGGGCAGGTGAACACTGAAGCTTTCTTT
TRBJ2-5 | NA | NA | TRBV5-8 | CASSLAMTGDEETQYF | TGTGCCAGCAGCTTGGCCATGACCGGAGACGAAGAGACCCAGTACTTC
TRBJ1-6 | NA | TRBD1 | TRBV5-1 | CASSLRGQGRNSPLHF | TGCGCCAGCAGCTTGCGGGGACAGGGGAGGAATTCACCCCTCCACTTT
TRBJ1-2 | NA | TRBD1 | TRBV5-4 | CASSSAIQGAGHGYTF | TGTGCCAGCAGCTCCGCTATACAGGGGGCGGGTCATGGCTACACCTTC
TRBJ2-7 | NA | TRBD2 | TRBV30 | CAWSGTSGGYEQYF | TGTGCCTGGAGCGGGACTAGCGGGGGCTACGAGCAGTACTTC
TRBJ2-1 | NA | NA | TRBV4-1 | CASSQETTREQFF | TGCGCCAGCAGCCAAGAAACGACAAGGGAGCAGTTCTTC
TRBJ2-3 | NA | NA | TRBV29-1 | CSVVILGDTQYF | TGCAGCGTTGTGATTCTCGGAGATACGCAGTATTTT